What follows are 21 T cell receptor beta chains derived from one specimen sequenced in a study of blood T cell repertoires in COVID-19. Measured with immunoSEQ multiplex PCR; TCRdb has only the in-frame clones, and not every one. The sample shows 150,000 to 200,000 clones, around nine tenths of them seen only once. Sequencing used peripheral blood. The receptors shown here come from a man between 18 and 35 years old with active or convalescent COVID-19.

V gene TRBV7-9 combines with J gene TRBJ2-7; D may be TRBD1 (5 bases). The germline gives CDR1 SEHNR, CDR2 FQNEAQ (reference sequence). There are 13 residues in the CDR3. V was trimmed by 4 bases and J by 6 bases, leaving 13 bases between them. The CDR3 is CASSSGWASEQYF. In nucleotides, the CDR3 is TGTGCCAGCAGCTCAGGGTGGGCTTCCGAGCAGTACTTC.

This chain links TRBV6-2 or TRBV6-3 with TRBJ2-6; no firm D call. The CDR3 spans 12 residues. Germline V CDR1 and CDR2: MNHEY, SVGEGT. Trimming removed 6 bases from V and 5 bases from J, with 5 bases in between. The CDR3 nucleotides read TGTGCCAGCAGCCCCAGGGCCAACGTCCTGACTTTC. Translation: CASSPRANVLTF.

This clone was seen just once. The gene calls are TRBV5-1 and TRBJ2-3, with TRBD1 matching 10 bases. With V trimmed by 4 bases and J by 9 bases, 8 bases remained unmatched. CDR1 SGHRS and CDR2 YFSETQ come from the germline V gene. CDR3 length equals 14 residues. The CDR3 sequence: CASSPTGGLGTQYF. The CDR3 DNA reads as TGCGCCAGCAGCCCGACAGGGGGCCTGGGAACGCAGTATTTT.

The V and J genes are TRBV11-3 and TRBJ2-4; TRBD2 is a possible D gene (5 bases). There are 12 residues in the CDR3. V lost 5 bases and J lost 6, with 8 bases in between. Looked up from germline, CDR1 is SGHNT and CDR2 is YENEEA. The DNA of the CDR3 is TGTGCCAGCAGCGCCCGGGGAAACATTCAGTACTTC. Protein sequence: CASSARGNIQYF.

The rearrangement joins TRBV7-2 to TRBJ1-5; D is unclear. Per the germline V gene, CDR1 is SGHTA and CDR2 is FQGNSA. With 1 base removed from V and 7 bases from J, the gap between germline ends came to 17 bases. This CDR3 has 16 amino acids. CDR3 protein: CASSLGLGYPGQPQHF. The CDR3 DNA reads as TGTGCCAGCAGCTTAGGACTTGGCTATCCTGGGCAGCCCCAGCATTTT.

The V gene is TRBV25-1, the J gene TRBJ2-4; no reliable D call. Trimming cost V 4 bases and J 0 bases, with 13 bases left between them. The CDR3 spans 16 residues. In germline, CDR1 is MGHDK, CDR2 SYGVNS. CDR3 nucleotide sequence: TGTGCCAGCAGTGGCCCTTCGTTACTAGCCAAAAACATTCAGTACTTC. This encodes CASSGPSLLAKNIQYF.

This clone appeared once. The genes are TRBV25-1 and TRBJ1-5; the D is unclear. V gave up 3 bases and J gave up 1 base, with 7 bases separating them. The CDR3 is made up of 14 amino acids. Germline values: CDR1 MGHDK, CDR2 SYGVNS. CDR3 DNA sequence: TGTGCCAGCAGTGATCCCGCGAGCAATCAGCCCCAGCATTTT. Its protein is CASSDPASNQPQHF. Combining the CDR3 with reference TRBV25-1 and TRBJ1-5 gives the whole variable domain EADIYQTPRYLVIGTGKKITLECSQTMGHDKMYWYQQDPGMELHLIHYSYGVNSTEKGDLSSESTVSRIRTEHFPLTLESARPSHTSQYLCASSDPASNQPQHFGDGTRLSIL.

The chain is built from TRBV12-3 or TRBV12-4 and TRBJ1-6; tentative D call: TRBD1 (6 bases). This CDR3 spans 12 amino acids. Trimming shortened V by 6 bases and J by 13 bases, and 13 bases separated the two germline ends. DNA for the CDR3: TGTGCCAGCAGCAACGGACAGCTCCCCCTCCACTTT. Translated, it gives CASSNGQLPLHF.

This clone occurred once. This CDR3 is CASSPQVEAFF. The CDR3 DNA reads TGTGCCAGCAGCCCGCAGGTTGAAGCTTTCTTT. The chain couples TRBV11-2 to TRBJ1-1, with D uncertain. Germline loops: CDR1 SGHAT, CDR2 FQNNGV. V shed 5 bases and J shed 7 bases, with 8 bases lying between them. The CDR3 contains 11 residues.

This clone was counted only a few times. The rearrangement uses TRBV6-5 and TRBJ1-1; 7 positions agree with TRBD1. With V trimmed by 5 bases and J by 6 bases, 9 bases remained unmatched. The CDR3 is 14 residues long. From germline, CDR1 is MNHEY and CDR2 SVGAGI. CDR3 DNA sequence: TGTGCCAGCAGTCCGACAGGGAGACGTCCTGAAGCTTTCTTT. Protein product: CASSPTGRRPEAFF.

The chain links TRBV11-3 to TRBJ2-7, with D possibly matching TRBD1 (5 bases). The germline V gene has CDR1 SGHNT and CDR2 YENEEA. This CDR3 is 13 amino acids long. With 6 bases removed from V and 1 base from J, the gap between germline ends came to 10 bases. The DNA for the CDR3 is TGTGCCAGCAGAAACAGGAATTCCTACGAGCAGTACTTC. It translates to CASRNRNSYEQYF.

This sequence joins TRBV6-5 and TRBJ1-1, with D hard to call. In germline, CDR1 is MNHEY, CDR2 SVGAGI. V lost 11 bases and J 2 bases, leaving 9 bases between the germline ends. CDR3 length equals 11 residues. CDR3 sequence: CAVRGNTEAFF. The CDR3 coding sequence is TGTGCCGTCAGAGGTAACACTGAAGCTTTCTTT.

The CDR3 spells CASSIGGGSEQYV. The CDR3 coding sequence is TGTGCCAGTAGTATAGGCGGGGGGAGCGAGCAGTACGTC. The chain combines TRBV19 with TRBJ2-7; TRBD2 agrees at 8 bases. Germline assignment: CDR1 LNHDA and CDR2 SQIVND (reference sequence). J gave up 6 bases and V 1 base, and 2 bases lay outside the gene matches. The CDR3 is made up of 13 amino acids.

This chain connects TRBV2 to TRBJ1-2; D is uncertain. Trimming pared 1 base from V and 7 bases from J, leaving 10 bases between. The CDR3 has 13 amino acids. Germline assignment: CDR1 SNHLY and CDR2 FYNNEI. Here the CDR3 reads CASSEDSLFGYTF. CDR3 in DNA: TGTGCCAGCAGTGAAGACAGCCTCTTTGGCTACACCTTC.

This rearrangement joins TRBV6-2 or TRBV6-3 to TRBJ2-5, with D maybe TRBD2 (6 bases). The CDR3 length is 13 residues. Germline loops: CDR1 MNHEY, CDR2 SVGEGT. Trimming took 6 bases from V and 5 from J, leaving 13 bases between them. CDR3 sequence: CASSRGGYETQYF. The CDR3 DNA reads TGTGCCAGCAGCCGAGGAGGGTACGAGACCCAGTACTTC.

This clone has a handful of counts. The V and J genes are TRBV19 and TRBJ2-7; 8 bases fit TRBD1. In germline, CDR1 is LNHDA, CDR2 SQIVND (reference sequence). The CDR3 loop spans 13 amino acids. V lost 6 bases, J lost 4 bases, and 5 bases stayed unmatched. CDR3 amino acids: CASRRDRNYEQYF. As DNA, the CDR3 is TGTGCCAGTAGAAGGGACAGGAATTACGAGCAGTACTTC.

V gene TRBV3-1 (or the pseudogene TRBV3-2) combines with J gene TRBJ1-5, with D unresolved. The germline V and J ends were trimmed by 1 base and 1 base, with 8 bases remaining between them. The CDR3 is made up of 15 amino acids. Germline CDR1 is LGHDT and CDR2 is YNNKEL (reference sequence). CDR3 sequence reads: CASSQGQISNQPQHF. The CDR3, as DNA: TGTGCCAGCAGCCAAGGGCAAATAAGCAATCAGCCCCAGCATTTT.

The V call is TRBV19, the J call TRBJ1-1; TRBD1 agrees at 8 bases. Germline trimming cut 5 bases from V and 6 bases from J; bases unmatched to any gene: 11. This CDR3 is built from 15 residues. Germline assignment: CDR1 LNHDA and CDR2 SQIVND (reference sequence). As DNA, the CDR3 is TGTGCCAGTAGTGTCGGACAGGGAGGAAAGGCTGAAGCTTTCTTT. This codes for CASSVGQGGKAEAFF.

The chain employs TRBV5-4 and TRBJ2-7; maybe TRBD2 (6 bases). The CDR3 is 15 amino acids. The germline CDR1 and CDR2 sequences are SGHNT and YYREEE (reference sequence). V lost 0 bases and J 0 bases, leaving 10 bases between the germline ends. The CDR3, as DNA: TGTGCCAGCAGCTTGGGGGCGGGGACCTCCTACGAGCAGTACGTC. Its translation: CASSLGAGTSYEQYV.

The CDR3 reads CASSWGQGANGYTF. The CDR3 DNA reads as TGTGCCAGCAGCTGGGGACAGGGGGCGAATGGCTACACCTTC. The chain employs TRBV5-4 and TRBJ1-2, with 12 bases aligning to TRBD1. Germline assignment: CDR1 SGHNT and CDR2 YYREEE (reference sequence). The ends lost 3 bases at V and 6 bases at J; junction bases unmatched: 3. This CDR3 has 14 residues.

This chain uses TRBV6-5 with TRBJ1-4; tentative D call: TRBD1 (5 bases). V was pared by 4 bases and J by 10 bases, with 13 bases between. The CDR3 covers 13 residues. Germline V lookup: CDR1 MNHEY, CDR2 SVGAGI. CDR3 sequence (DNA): TGTGCCAGCAGTTTTGGGGGGGGTGGAAAACTGTTTTTT. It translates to CASSFGGGGKLFF.